This T cell receptor (beta chain) was observed in a study of blood T cell repertoires in COVID-19 (dated by TCRdb to about 2020). The study in broad terms: Samples from collaborators originated in the United States, Italy and Spain and spanned both the acute and convalescent phases of COVID-19. HLA class I and class II types, where available, came from metadata supplied by the sample provider rather than from assay-based typing. The dataset comprised deeply sampled blood TCRbeta repertoires from subjects exposed to, actively infected with, or recovered from COVID-19. The repertoires were released in a freely available public database meant as a resource for research on the immune response to SARS-CoV-2. Samples came from the ongoing ImmuneRACE study (first 160 participants) plus 1,254 subjects from 6 global collaborators. A de-identified subject ID, COVID-19 status, age in years and sex were almost always included in the sample metadata. The material from the prospective study consisted of cDNA or gDNA derived from T cells, B-cell-depleted T cells, or PBMCs. General conclusions and limits of the study: The quantity of clinical and demographic metadata differed by source and by participant and was supplied without curation.

The germline V gene (reference sequence) yields LGHDT for CDR1 and YNNKEL for CDR2. Reading from cysteine to phenylalanine, the CDR3 counts 15 amino acids. CDR3 DNA only is kept here, 45 bases in frame from base 1. Trimming takes 0 bases off V and 8 bases off J; junction bases not matched to a gene: 6. The collaborating institutions used their own protocols to collect whole blood in K2EDTA tubes. For TCRbeta analysis, collaborator samples were shipped as frozen whole blood, as isolated PBMCs, or as DNA extracted from either sample type. TCRbeta CDR3 regions were amplified from genomic DNA using the immunoSEQ Assay, a bias-controlled multiplex PCR. The original methods were these. Within the assay, amplification of reference gene primers was used to estimate how many nucleated cells each sample contained. Sequence reads were collapsed and filtered to measure the absolute abundance of every unique TCRbeta CDR3 rearrangement. For each sample, productive Simpson clonality was calculated as the square root of Simpson's diversity index across productive rearrangements. TCRdb retrieved this table from immuneACCESS and kept in-frame rearrangements only. Not all clones are present; in checked studies, unresolved V genes account for under half, and no reason is known for the remainder. The V and J calls and the clone size are those of that table, but D and trimming were determined from the DNA. Recorded for this sample are 130,000 to 150,000 clones; roughly 88% of them occurred a single time. About 1.7% of the sample goes to the ten largest clones.

This clone appeared a single time. It lacks a known antigen. Base quality data are lacking; no much larger clone is found one base away. The sequenced sample was peripheral blood. The origin of this receptor is a woman aged 50 to 65 with acute or convalescent COVID-19. Recombination joined TRBV3-1 (or the pseudogene TRBV3-2) with TRBJ1-4; TRBD1 fits 7 bases in the junction. The DNA reads as follows: TGTGCCAGCAGCCAAGATAGGACAGGAAGAGAAAAACTGTTTTTT. The translation is CASSQDRTGREKLFF.